The entry that follows covers one T cell receptor (beta chain) sequence. This sample is part of a study of blood T cell repertoires in COVID-19. Study-level background: Acute and convalescent COVID-19 samples came from the United States, Italy and Spain.

The CDR3 is made up of 14 amino acids. CDR1 is LNHNV and CDR2 is YYDKDF in the germline V gene (reference sequence). V lost 7 bases to trimming and J lost 4 bases, with 14 bases between them. Clones were read by immunoSEQ multiplex PCR, and TCRdb kept only the in-frame ones, dropping some. The sample shows just under 45,000 clones, around 80% of them seen only once. The chain couples TRBV15 to TRBJ1-5; D may be TRBD1 (5 bases). The receptor's source is a human donor in a cohort sampled during active COVID-19. Sequencing was carried out using peripheral blood. CDR3 nucleotides: TGTGCCACCAAGGCGGCAGGGCGGAATCAGCCCCAGCATTTT. It specifies CATKAAGRNQPQHF. Looking up the rest from reference TRBV15 and TRBJ1-5 gives the full variable domain: DAMVIQNPRYQVTQFGKPVTLSCSQTLNHNVMYWYQQKSSQAPKLLFHYYDKDFNNEADTPDNFQSRRPNTSFCFLDIRSPGLGDTAMYLCATKAAGRNQPQHFGDGTRLSIL.